This TCR beta chain was identified in a study of blood T cells in healthy people across ages. Through a sample-barcoded 5' primer and a J-beta primer mix, a second PCR was run for roughly 7 to 12 cycles. Via MiXCR, TCRdb re-called the 5' RACE reads, giving one row per CDR3 protein. This repertoire shows more than 1 million distinct CDR3 sequences, 40% to 45% found once; its top ten account for over 15%. Comments on this clonotype: With a much larger clone just one base away, this may be a read error.

CDR3 size: 11 residues. Germline-derived CDR1 and CDR2 are SGHAT and FQNNGV. Trimming removed 2 bases from V and 9 bases from J, with 5 bases in between. The chain joins TRBV11-2 to TRBJ2-1; D not certain. Input material: blood. This TCR came from a woman aged 55-70 years in good health. The CDR3 DNA is TGTGCCAGCAGCTTACAGGCTGAGCAGTTCTTC. This codes for CASSLQAEQFF.